One sample yielded the 20 T cell receptor beta chains listed below, sequenced in a study of blood T cell repertoires in COVID-19. Data came from immunoSEQ multiplex PCR; TCRdb stores just in-frame clones and leaves some out. Of about 310,000 clones in the sample, approximately 85% were seen once. Sequencing was carried out using PBMCs or T cells enriched from blood (not recorded which). Receptors originate from a man aged 30 to 45 who had recovered from COVID-19.

The chain combines TRBV5-5 with TRBJ1-2; perhaps TRBD1 as D (6 bases). The CDR3 consists of 13 residues. V was pared by 1 base and J by 4 bases, with 8 bases between. In germline, CDR1 is SGHKS, CDR2 YYEKEE (reference sequence). The CDR3 loop reads CASSLTGLYGYTF. Here the CDR3 DNA reads TGTGCCAGCAGCTTGACAGGGCTCTATGGCTACACCTTC.

In its sample, this clone was seen once. The chain links TRBV14 to TRBJ1-3; TRBD1 is a possible D gene (6 bases). With 3 bases removed from V and 3 bases from J, the gap between germline ends came to 12 bases. This CDR3 spans 15 amino acids. Germline CDR1 reads SGHDN; CDR2 reads FVKESK. The CDR3 region has the DNA TGTGCCAGCAGCCACAGGGGCGTCGGTGGAAACACCATATATTTT. Translating it yields CASSHRGVGGNTIYF.

The V gene is TRBV6-4, the J gene TRBJ1-4; 9 bases line up with TRBD1. Germline V gene sequence: CDR1 MRHNA, CDR2 SNTAGT. V gave up 4 bases and J gave up 7 bases; unmatched junction bases: 7. The CDR3 extends over 15 amino acids. The CDR3 bases are TGTGCCAGCAGTGCGTCGACAGGGGGTACTGAAAAACTGTTTTTT. Amino acid sequence: CASSASTGGTEKLFF.

The chain couples TRBV10-3 to TRBJ1-1; TRBD1 aligns across 9 bases. V shed 6 bases and J 0 bases; nucleotides not matched to a gene: 8. The V gene's germline CDR1 is ENHRY and CDR2 SYGVKD. The CDR3 sequence is 16 residues long. The CDR3 reads CAIRPGQGKMNTEAFF. The CDR3 coding sequence is TGTGCCATCAGACCCGGACAGGGGAAAATGAACACTGAAGCTTTCTTT.

DNA of the CDR3: TGTGCCAGCAGTGTTGACGGGGGCAATCAGCCCCAGCATTTT. Translating it yields CASSVDGGNQPQHF. The genes are TRBV2 and TRBJ1-5; D remains ambiguous. The germline gives CDR1 SNHLY, CDR2 FYNNEI. The CDR3 is 14 amino acids. The V and J ends lost 4 bases and 2 bases respectively, with 9 bases between them.

This clone showed up just once. CDR3: CAISESANSGNTIYF. The CDR3 DNA follows: TGTGCCATCAGTGAGTCGGCCAACTCTGGAAACACCATATATTTT. This chain connects TRBV10-3 to TRBJ1-3; D is unclear. The V and J ends lost 0 bases and 0 bases respectively, with 6 bases between them. Germline CDR1 is ENHRY and CDR2 is SYGVKD. This CDR3 comprises 15 residues.

This chain connects TRBV5-5 to TRBJ1-5; a weak D match, TRBD1 (5 bases). V was clipped by 4 bases and J by 7 bases, with 18 bases between them. CDR1 and CDR2 (germline): SGHKS, YYEKEE (reference sequence). This CDR3 is built from 15 residues. The chain's CDR3 is CASSPSRGVDQPQHF. CDR3 nucleotides: TGTGCCAGCAGCCCCTCCCGGGGGGTCGACCAGCCCCAGCATTTT.

The sample holds one count of this clone. The rearrangement uses TRBV18 and TRBJ2-7; D may be TRBD1 (5 bases). CDR3 length equals 13 residues. The V end lost 3 bases, the J end lost 3 bases, and 9 bases lay between the germline ends. Germline loops: CDR1 KGHSH, CDR2 LQKENI. The CDR3 bases are TGTGCCAGCTCACCGACAGTAGACTACGAGCAGTACTTC. This gives the protein CASSPTVDYEQYF.

The genes are TRBV7-8 and TRBJ2-7; TRBD2 might be the D (5 bases). This CDR3 spans 16 amino acids. Trimming removed 3 bases at V and 6 bases at J, with 21 bases between. Germline V gene sequence: CDR1 SGHVS, CDR2 FQNEAQ. The CDR3 here is CASSFPSRGSPTEQYF. In DNA form, the CDR3 reads TGTGCCAGCAGCTTTCCCTCTAGAGGGTCCCCCACCGAGCAGTACTTC. Full variable domain (outside the CDR3, taken from reference TRBV7-8 and TRBJ2-7): GAGVSQSPRYKVAKRGQDVALRCDPISGHVSLFWYQQALGQGPEFLTYFQNEAQLDKSGLPSDRFFAERPEGSVSTLKIQRTQQEDSAVYLCASSFPSRGSPTEQYFGPGTRLTVT.

This clone was observed a few times. The rearrangement joins TRBV12-5 to TRBJ2-1; 9 bases line up with TRBD1. With V trimmed by 6 bases and J by 0 bases, 12 bases remained unmatched. The germline V gene encodes CDR1 LGHNT and CDR2 FRNRAP. The CDR3 length is 18 residues. The CDR3 sequence is CASGPGTGWDTSYNEQFF. CDR3 in DNA: TGTGCTAGTGGCCCCGGGACAGGGTGGGATACCTCCTACAATGAGCAGTTCTTC. Full variable domain (outside the CDR3, taken from reference TRBV12-5 and TRBJ2-1): DARVTQTPRHKVTEMGQEVTMRCQPILGHNTVFWYRQTMMQGLELLAYFRNRAPLDDSGMPKDRFSAEMPDATLATLKIQPSEPRDSAVYFCASGPGTGWDTSYNEQFFGPGTRLTVL.

CDR3 residues: CASSLDGGRGVEGYTF. For the CDR3, the DNA is TGTGCCAGCAGCTTGGATGGAGGGCGAGGGGTGGAGGGCTACACCTTC. The chain carries TRBV5-5 and TRBJ1-2, with D possibly being TRBD1 (5 bases). Germline CDR1 and CDR2: SGHKS and YYEKEE (reference sequence). V lost 0 bases to trimming and J lost 8 bases, with 20 bases between them. The CDR3 consists of 16 residues.

The gene calls are TRBV7-9 and TRBJ1-2, with 8 bases aligning to TRBD1. The CDR3 totals 15 residues. J lost 4 bases, V lost 5 bases, and 9 bases had no gene match. Per germline, CDR1 SEHNR and CDR2 FQNEAQ (reference sequence). The CDR3 loop reads CASSPTGGESYGYTF. The CDR3 region has the DNA TGTGCCAGCAGCCCTACAGGGGGGGAGAGCTATGGCTACACCTTC.

This chain uses TRBV7-9 with TRBJ1-1; weak D call: TRBD1 (5 bases). The CDR3 has 13 amino acids. V shed 6 bases and J shed 5 bases, with 13 bases lying between them. Germline assignment: CDR1 SEHNR and CDR2 FQNEAQ (reference sequence). The CDR3 loop reads CASSLLEGTEAFF. In DNA, the CDR3 is TGTGCCAGCAGTCTACTGGAGGGGACTGAAGCTTTCTTT.

This clone was seen a single time. The gene calls are TRBV5-1 and TRBJ2-7; 10 bases match TRBD2. Germline V gene sequence: CDR1 SGHRS, CDR2 YFSETQ. Trimming at V came to 5 bases and at J to 4 bases, leaving 9 bases not matched to a gene. This CDR3 contains 15 residues. CDR3 coding DNA: TGCGCCAGCAGTTCTCCTACTAGCGGGGAGTACGAGCAGTACTTC. The encoded protein is CASSSPTSGEYEQYF.

CDR3 sequence (DNA): TGCGCCAGCACGGGACAGGGACTCTCTGGGGCCAACGTCCTGACTTTC. Translation: CASTGQGLSGANVLTF. The chain couples TRBV5-1 to TRBJ2-6; 9 positions match TRBD1. CDR1 is SGHRS, CDR2 YFSETQ, per germline. V shed 6 bases, J shed 0 bases, and the junction held 4 bases outside the gene matches. This CDR3 has 16 amino acids. The variable domain in full, with the rest retrieved from reference TRBV5-1 and TRBJ2-6, is KAGVTQTPRYLIKTRGQQVTLSCSPISGHRSVSWYQQTPGQGLQFLFEYFSETQRNKGNFPGRFSGRQFSNSRSEMNVSTLELGDSALYLCASTGQGLSGANVLTFGAGSRLTVL.

V is TRBV5-1 and J is TRBJ1-2, with 10 positions matching TRBD1. In germline, CDR1 is SGHRS, CDR2 YFSETQ. The CDR3 spans 13 residues. J gave up 6 bases and V 4 bases, and 3 bases lay outside the gene matches. Here the CDR3 reads CASSIGTGDGYTF. As DNA, the CDR3 is TGCGCCAGCAGCATCGGGACAGGGGATGGCTACACCTTC.

The table lists this clone with a few counts. The chain couples TRBV3-1 (or the pseudogene TRBV3-2) to TRBJ2-2; tentative D call: TRBD2 (6 bases). CDR1 LGHDT and CDR2 YNNKEL come from the germline V gene (reference sequence). Trimming took 0 bases from V and 6 from J, leaving 8 bases between them. This CDR3 has 14 residues. CDR3 DNA: TGTGCCAGCAGCCAAGACGGGGGACCCGGGGAGCTGTTTTTT. Its translation: CASSQDGGPGELFF.

This clone appeared a single time. V and J are TRBV29-1 and TRBJ1-6; 7 bases match TRBD1. CDR3 length: 13 amino acids. The germline gives CDR1 SQVTM, CDR2 ANQGSEA. V lost 6 bases and J lost 10; bases outside the gene matches: 9. The CDR3 DNA reads TGCAGCGTGGCCCGGGACAGCCAATCACCCCTCCACTTT. It is translated as CSVARDSQSPLHF.

The chain is built from TRBV12-3 or TRBV12-4 and TRBJ1-1; D is undetermined. This CDR3 has 13 residues. V was trimmed by 5 bases and J by 0 bases, leaving 7 bases between them. CDR3 sequence (DNA): TGTGCCAGCAGTCAGCGGATGAACACTGAAGCTTTCTTT. It yields the protein CASSQRMNTEAFF.

This chain connects TRBV10-3 to TRBJ2-5, with 9 bases fitting TRBD1. The J segment lost 7 bases and the V segment lost 10 bases, leaving 13 bases of the junction unmatched. From germline, CDR1 is ENHRY and CDR2 SYGVKD. The CDR3 totals 14 residues. CDR3 nucleotide sequence: TGTGCCACCGAACAGGGGGCGCGAGTGTGGACCCAGTACTTC. The encoded protein is CATEQGARVWTQYF.